Listed here are 25 T cell receptor beta chains from one sample, sequenced in a study of cytomegalovirus exposure and HLA in healthy donors. Data came from immunoSEQ multiplex PCR; TCRdb stores just in-frame clones and leaves some out. The sample yields around 150,000 clones, roughly 92% seen once. The sample was PBMCs. The receptors derive from a man between 18 and 35 years old in good health and CMV-seronegative.

As concerns this clone: Compared with germline, one end of the junction differs, possibly owing to a read error. The V gene is TRBV5-5, the J gene TRBJ1-6; D not resolved. This CDR3 has 15 residues. Germline CDR1 SGHKS, CDR2 YYEKEE (reference sequence). The CDR3 nucleotides are TGTGCCAGCAGTTTGGCAGATTCCCTTACTTCACCCCTCCACTTT. Protein product: CASSLADSLTSPLHF.

The genes are TRBV4-2 and TRBJ2-7, with D possibly being TRBD2 (6 bases). The V gene lost 4 bases and the J gene lost 9 bases, with 16 bases spanning the gap. This CDR3 has 13 residues. Per germline, CDR1 LGHNA and CDR2 YNFKEQ. This CDR3 is CASSPLAAAPQYF. The CDR3 DNA follows: TGTGCCAGCAGCCCGTTAGCGGCCGCCCCGCAGTACTTC.

The J gene is TRBJ2-4, the V gene TRBV11-2; 7 bases line up with TRBD1. The CDR3 sequence is 14 residues long. Germline V gene lookup returns CDR1 SGHAT and CDR2 FQNNGV. J gave up 16 bases and V 4 bases, and 16 bases lay outside the gene matches. The CDR3 region has the DNA TGTGCCAGCAGCTCCCATGCCCCGGGACAGCAAGTTTACTTC. This translates into CASSSHAPGQQVYF.

This chain joins TRBV29-1 and TRBJ2-2; 9 bases match TRBD1. The CDR3 is made up of 15 amino acids. Germline CDR1 reads SQVTM; CDR2 reads ANQGSEA. The junction had 10 bases not matched to a gene; V was cut back by 6 bases and J by 5 bases. CDR3 bases: TGCAGCGTCTGGGACAGGGCTTTGGCGACCGGGGAGCTGTTTTTT. Translated, it gives CSVWDRALATGELFF.

The chain links TRBV9 to TRBJ2-5, with TRBD2 matching over 11 bases. V trimming: 0 bases; J trimming: 4 bases; junction bases outside the gene matches: 8. The CDR3 covers 17 residues. Germline-derived CDR1 and CDR2 are SGDLS and YYNGEE. The CDR3 DNA reads TGTGCCAGCAGCGTAGATCCTAGCGGGGGGTCGAGAGAGACCCAGTACTTC. It is translated as CASSVDPSGGSRETQYF.

The chain joins TRBV30 to TRBJ2-3; D might be TRBD1 (6 bases). Looked up from germline, CDR1 is GTSNPN and CDR2 is SVGIG (reference sequence). V was pared by 6 bases and J by 1 base, with 14 bases between. The CDR3 is made up of 14 amino acids. CDR3 amino acids: CACYYRARTDTQYF. The DNA of the CDR3 is TGTGCCTGCTATTACAGGGCACGCACAGATACGCAGTATTTT.

The gene calls are TRBV15 and TRBJ1-5; D is undetermined. With 0 bases removed from V and 3 bases from J, the gap between germline ends came to 9 bases. This CDR3 is built from 15 residues. From germline, CDR1 is LNHNV and CDR2 YYDKDF (reference sequence). CDR3: CATSRDTRSNQPQHF. The CDR3 DNA sequence: TGTGCCACCAGCAGAGATACCAGGTCCAATCAGCCCCAGCATTTT.

The chain uses TRBV6-1 and TRBJ1-4; D gene uncertain. The V gene's germline CDR1 is MNHNS and CDR2 SASEGT. The CDR3 has 15 amino acids. Trimming took off 1 base at V and 0 bases at J, with 6 bases between the two ends. The CDR3 region is CASSEEPATNEKLFF. The CDR3 DNA reads TGTGCCAGCAGTGAAGAGCCTGCAACTAATGAAAAACTGTTTTTT.

The rearrangement joins TRBV11-2 to TRBJ2-1; the D gene is possibly TRBD2 (7 bases). Between the trimmed V and J ends, which lost 2 bases and 4 bases, there was a span of 15 bases. Germline CDR1 is SGHAT and CDR2 is FQNNGV. The CDR3 sequence is 16 residues long. DNA of the CDR3: TGTGCCAGCAGCTTAACGCCGGGGGGCCTATACAATGAGCAGTTCTTC. Encoded protein: CASSLTPGGLYNEQFF.

This chain joins TRBV27 and TRBJ1-2; no firm D call. The CDR3 runs to 13 residues. Deletions cut 0 bases from V and 8 bases from J, with 10 bases between. Germline values: CDR1 MNHEY, CDR2 SMNVEV (reference sequence). The CDR3 DNA follows: TGTGCCAGCAGTTTATCGGTAGGAGGGGGCTACACCTTC. Translated, it gives CASSLSVGGGYTF.

This chain connects TRBV5-6 to TRBJ2-6, with 7 nucleotides matching TRBD1. With V trimmed by 5 bases and J by 3 bases, 2 bases remained unmatched. Germline values: CDR1 SGHDT, CDR2 YYEEEE. This CDR3 has 14 amino acids. The CDR3, as DNA: TGTGCCAGCAGTACAGGGGTTGGGGCCAACGTCCTGACTTTC. Its translation is CASSTGVGANVLTF.

The chain employs TRBV5-1 and TRBJ2-5, with 9 bases aligning to TRBD2. Trimming cost V 4 bases and J 5 bases; bases outside gene matches: 12. The CDR3 runs to 16 residues. Per the germline V gene, CDR1 is SGHRS and CDR2 is YFSETQ. CDR3 in DNA: TGCGCCAGCAGCCCCACGGTGACTAGCGGCGACGAGACCCAGTACTTC. Encoded protein: CASSPTVTSGDETQYF.

The J gene is TRBJ1-5, the V gene TRBV4-1; D is perhaps TRBD1 (5 bases). V lost 1 base, J lost 5 bases, and 15 bases lay in between. This CDR3 spans 16 amino acids. Germline V lookup: CDR1 MGHRA, CDR2 YSYEKL. The CDR3 DNA reads TGCGCCAGCAGCCAAGTTGAGGGGAGGAGGGATCAGCCCCAGCATTTT. This encodes CASSQVEGRRDQPQHF.

V gene TRBV6-5 combines with J gene TRBJ1-1; tentatively, D is TRBD1 (5 bases). Germline assignment: CDR1 MNHEY and CDR2 SVGAGI. V lost 7 bases and J 0 bases, leaving 9 bases between the germline ends. The CDR3 extends over 13 amino acids. This chain's CDR3 is CASTRGLNTEAFF. For the CDR3, the DNA is TGTGCCAGCACGCGGGGGTTGAACACTGAAGCTTTCTTT.

A single count supports this clone. The chain joins TRBV2 to TRBJ2-3, with 7 nucleotides matching TRBD2. This CDR3 region has 15 residues. Germline V CDR1 and CDR2: SNHLY, FYNNEI. After removal of 7 bases from V and 0 bases from J, the junction contained 7 bases not matched to a gene. CDR3 amino acids: CASKSQGLSTDTQYF. CDR3 nucleotides: TGTGCCAGCAAAAGCCAGGGACTAAGCACAGATACGCAGTATTTT.

V and J are TRBV30 and TRBJ1-2; D gene ambiguous. The CDR3 is 12 residues long. CDR1 GTSNPN and CDR2 SVGIG come from the germline V gene (reference sequence). V dropped 2 bases and J dropped 5 bases, with 9 bases sitting between them. The chain's CDR3 is CAWSRQTYGYTF. The CDR3 DNA follows: TGTGCCTGGAGTAGGCAGACATATGGCTACACCTTC.

In nucleotides, the CDR3 is TGTGCCAGCAGTTACTCCACAGGGAGCTCTGGAAACACCATATATTTT. This encodes CASSYSTGSSGNTIYF. The chain recombines TRBV6-5 with TRBJ1-3; D is possibly TRBD1 (6 bases). Per germline, CDR1 MNHEY and CDR2 SVGAGI. Trimming removed 0 bases at V and 0 bases at J, with 9 bases between. The CDR3 has 16 amino acids.

The chain employs TRBV10-3 and TRBJ1-2, with D perhaps matching TRBD1 (5 bases). Trimming left V 4 bases short and J 5 bases short, with 20 bases between. CDR3 size: 16 residues. Germline V gene sequence: CDR1 ENHRY, CDR2 SYGVKD. CDR3 residues: CAISGAGGVPGYGYTF. DNA of the CDR3: TGTGCCATCAGTGGGGCCGGGGGGGTCCCCGGGTATGGCTACACCTTC.

The rearrangement links TRBV5-1 to TRBJ1-3; D might be TRBD1 (5 bases). V was trimmed by 4 bases and J by 8 bases, leaving 13 bases between them. The CDR3 has 13 amino acids. Germline-derived CDR1 and CDR2 are SGHRS and YFSETQ. The CDR3, as DNA: TGCGCCAGCAGCCCGGGGGATTGGGACACCATATATTTT. It specifies CASSPGDWDTIYF.

For the CDR3, the DNA is TGCGCCAGCACCTCCCCCAGGGTCAGCAATCAGCCCCAGCATTTT. It translates to CASTSPRVSNQPQHF. The gene calls are TRBV5-1 and TRBJ1-5; the D gene is possibly TRBD1 (5 bases). This CDR3 is built from 15 residues. V was cut by 6 bases and J by 1 base, with 14 bases left in between. Germline values: CDR1 SGHRS, CDR2 YFSETQ.

This CDR3 reads CASSVTTGGGGYTF. CDR3 bases: TGTGCCAGCAGCGTAACCACAGGAGGGGGCGGCTACACCTTC. This sequence joins TRBV7-2 and TRBJ1-2; 7 bases fit TRBD1. V shed 5 bases, J shed 8 bases, and the junction held 11 bases outside the gene matches. The V gene's germline CDR1 is SGHTA and CDR2 FQGNSA. The CDR3 runs to 14 residues.

The chain recombines TRBV19 with TRBJ2-1; D ambiguous. Germline V gene data show CDR1 as LNHDA and CDR2 as SQIVND (reference sequence). V was cut by 9 bases and J by 4 bases, with 10 bases left in between. CDR3 size: 12 residues. CDR3 amino acids: CASTGGYNEQFF. The CDR3 DNA follows: TGTGCCAGCACGGGTGGATACAATGAGCAGTTCTTC.

This sequence joins TRBV15 and TRBJ1-6, with TRBD1 as a possible D gene (5 bases). V shed 0 bases and J shed 7 bases, with 16 bases lying between them. Germline CDR1 and CDR2: LNHNV and YYDKDF (reference sequence). The length of the CDR3 is 17 residues. In DNA form, the CDR3 reads TGTGCCACCAGCAGAGATCGGGCAGGGAAGTTCAATTCACCCCTCCACTTT. Encoded protein: CATSRDRAGKFNSPLHF.

This sequence joins TRBV27 and TRBJ1-2, with 7 bases lining up with TRBD1. Germline assignment: CDR1 MNHEY and CDR2 SMNVEV (reference sequence). The CDR3 loop spans 16 amino acids. V was clipped by 4 bases and J by 0 bases; unmatched bases: 8. Written as DNA, the CDR3 is TGTGCCAGCAGTTCACAGGGGTTCCCCTCTAACTATGGCTACACCTTC. This codes for CASSSQGFPSNYGYTF.

Note on this clone: This specimen includes other DNA sequences encoding the same CDR3. This chain joins TRBV18 and TRBJ2-7; D possibly corresponds to TRBD1 (5 bases). V dropped 2 bases and J dropped 0 bases, with 11 bases sitting between them. Per the germline V gene, CDR1 is KGHSH and CDR2 is LQKENI. The CDR3 spans 15 residues. CDR3 coding DNA: TGTGCCAGCTCACCAGGTACAGGATCCTCCTACGAGCAGTACGTC. Translation gives CASSPGTGSSYEQYV.